This T cell receptor beta chain stems from a study of early T cells in non-severe SARS-CoV-2 infection. Study in general: Unsorted whole-blood RNA was sequenced in bulk, leaving chains unpaired. Findings and limits, study-wide: Anti-spike CD8 responses were favored by VDJdb matching, which missed private and CD4 specificities.

This clonotype came up many times. What it recognizes is unknown. TCRdb re-derived calls from the 5' RACE reads in MiXCR, one entry per CDR3 protein. The sample consists of around 40,000 distinct CDR3 sequences, about 5.8% of them appearing once. V was cut by 7 bases and J by 1 base, with 10 bases left in between. The CDR3 length is 13 residues. This chain joins TRBV12-3 or TRBV12-4 and TRBJ1-1; D remains ambiguous. Sequenced input: whole blood. The TCR originated in an adult who was a healthcare worker with PCR-confirmed SARS-CoV-2 infection or an uninfected control (not recorded which). The chain's CDR3 is CASTPVPNTEAFF. The CDR3 DNA is TGTGCCAGCACCCCGGTCCCGAACACTGAAGCTTTCTTT.